The rows below give T cell receptor beta chains drawn from one sample of a study of control samples from healthy donors and cancer patients. Generated by immunoSEQ multiplex PCR, the TCRdb table keeps only in-frame clones and is missing some. The sample consists of 50,000 to 65,000 clones, more than 85% of them appearing once. The sequenced sample was PBMCs. The receptors stem from a man aged 30 to 39 with colorectal cancer. CDR3s include the opening cysteine and the closing phenylalanine or tryptophan. The D gene is left open where the match is weak. Clone size, where shown, is once, few, many, or a class for clones that have expanded.

cdr3_aa cdr3_nt j_call v_call d_call cdr3_length clone_size
CASSQGLGQGVFF TGCGCCAGCAGCCAAGGGCTTGGACAGGGGGTATTTTTT TRBJ1-4 TRBV4-3 TRBD1 13 -
CASRRGAMNTEAFF TGTGCCAGTCGGAGGGGGGCCATGAACACTGAAGCTTTCTTT TRBJ1-1 TRBV19 - 14 few
CASRDRAERKLTNTEAFF TGTGCCAGCCGGGACAGAGCCGAAAGAAAGCTAACGAACACTGAAGCTTTCTTT TRBJ1-1 TRBV27 TRBD1 18 -
CASSVAGGMTDTQYF TGTGCCAGCAGTGTAGCGGGGGGGATGACAGATACGCAGTATTTT TRBJ2-3 TRBV9 TRBD2 15 -
CASSYDRGPETGEKLFF TGTGCCAGCAGTTATGACAGGGGGCCTGAGACCGGAGAAAAACTGTTTTTT TRBJ1-4 TRBV7-9 TRBD1 17 -
CASSVADEGGYGYTF TGTGCCAGCAGCGTAGCTGACGAGGGCGGCTATGGCTACACCTTC TRBJ1-2 TRBV9 - 15 -
CSASRTAINEQFF TGCAGTGCTAGTCGGACGGCGATCAATGAGCAGTTCTTC TRBJ2-1 TRBV20-1 - 13 -
CASSIAHGRGNEKLFF TGTGCCAGTAGTATAGCCCACGGCAGGGGAAATGAAAAACTGTTTTTT TRBJ1-4 TRBV19 - 16 -
CASSLTTGIWGYTF TGTGCCAGCAGCCTCACAACAGGGATTTGGGGCTACACCTTC TRBJ1-2 TRBV5-6 - 14 -
CASSSGEGRYEQPQHF TGTGCCAGCAGCTCCGGGGAGGGGAGATATGAGCAGCCCCAGCATTTT TRBJ1-5 TRBV7-9 - 16 -
CASSPNNSPLHF TGTGCCAGCTCACCTAACAATTCACCCCTCCACTTT TRBJ1-6 TRBV6-5 - 12 -
CASSVSGGRGGEKLFF TGTGCCAGCAGCGTTTCTGGGGGGCGAGGTGGGGAAAAACTGTTTTTT TRBJ1-4 TRBV9 - 16 -
CASSETGRDNEQFF TGTGCCAGCAGCGAGACAGGGAGGGACAATGAGCAGTTCTTC TRBJ2-1 TRBV6-5 - 14 -
CSVAGSQQGTQYF TGCAGCGTTGCAGGGTCCCAGCAAGGTACGCAGTATTTT TRBJ2-3 TRBV29-1 - 13 -
CASSGSHMNTEAFF TGCGCCAGCAGTGGGTCGCATATGAACACTGAAGCTTTCTTT TRBJ1-1 TRBV10-2 - 14 -
CASSLDGSRPPLHF TGTGCCAGCAGTTTGGACGGATCGCGGCCACCCCTCCACTTT TRBJ1-6 TRBV2 - 14 -
CASSQDGRCGVRYDEQFF TGTGCCAGCAGCCAAGATGGTCGTTGCGGGGTCCGGTATGATGAGCAGTTCTTC TRBJ2-1 TRBV3-1/TRBV3-2 - 18 -
CASSIRGQTAETQYF TGTGCCAGTAGTATTAGGGGGCAGACGGCAGAGACCCAGTACTTC TRBJ2-5 TRBV19 TRBD1 15 -
CATRAGTGLYEQYF TGCGCCACCAGAGCGGGGACAGGATTATATGAGCAGTACTTC TRBJ2-7 TRBV5-1 - 14 -
CSADRVADTQYF TGCAGCGCCGACAGGGTTGCAGATACGCAGTATTTT TRBJ2-3 TRBV29-1 TRBD1 12 -
CASSAMWGGDYTDTQYF TGTGCCAGCAGCGCAATGTGGGGGGGCGATTACACAGATACGCAGTATTTT TRBJ2-3 TRBV9 - 17 -
CASILDRVDTEAFF - TRBJ1-1 TRBV2 - 14 once
CASSLTPSGLAFYEQYF TGTGCCAGCAGCTTAACACCCTCGGGACTAGCCTTCTACGAGCAGTACTTC TRBJ2-7 TRBV7-9 TRBD2 17 -
CASRGPPGGNSPLHF TGTGCCAGCAGAGGACCCCCGGGAGGGAATTCACCCCTCCACTTT TRBJ1-6 TRBV2 - 15 -
CASSPDSGPFNYGYTF TGTGCCAGCTCACCGGACAGCGGACCTTTCAACTATGGCTACACCTTC TRBJ1-2 TRBV18 - 16 once
CASSYRDRRTEAFF TGTGCCAGCAGCTACCGGGACAGGAGAACTGAAGCTTTCTTT TRBJ1-1 TRBV3-1/TRBV3-2 TRBD1 14 -
CASSQDSLGYTGELFF TGTGCCAGCAGCCAAGATTCCCTAGGATACACCGGGGAGCTGTTTTTT TRBJ2-2 TRBV4-2 - 16 -
CAWSWVGGELFF TGTGCCTGGAGTTGGGTTGGCGGGGAGCTGTTTTTT TRBJ2-2 TRBV30 - 12 -
CATSDSSRLTF TGTGCCACCAGTGATTCCAGCCGCCTGACCTTC TRBJ1-2 TRBV24-1 - 11 -
CASSPGGGQNIQYF TGTGCCAGCTCCCCGGGGGGGGGCCAAAACATTCAGTACTTC TRBJ2-4 TRBV6-4 TRBD2 14 once
CASSLVALMNTEAFF TGTGCCAGCAGCTTGGTCGCACTGATGAACACTGAAGCTTTCTTT TRBJ1-1 TRBV5-8 - 15 -
CSVEDPGYGYTF TGCAGCGTTGAAGATCCGGGCTATGGCTACACCTTC TRBJ1-2 TRBV29-1 - 12 -
CASTGQVNTEAFF TGCGCCAGCACCGGACAAGTGAACACTGAAGCTTTCTTT TRBJ1-1 TRBV10-2 - 13 -
CASTLTNGWNEKLFF TGTGCCAGCACACTAACCAACGGGTGGAATGAAAAACTGTTTTTT TRBJ1-4 TRBV7-9 - 15 -
CASSFPGVLNTEAFF TGTGCCAGCAGCTTTCCGGGAGTTCTGAACACTGAAGCTTTCTTT TRBJ1-1 TRBV7-8 - 15 once
CASSQLQGGTDTQYF TGCGCCAGCAGCCAACTACAGGGCGGCACAGATACGCAGTATTTT TRBJ2-3 TRBV4-3 - 15 once
CASSLDTAPGPQHF TGTGCCAGCAGCTTGGATACGGCCCCCGGGCCCCAGCATTTT TRBJ1-5 TRBV5-5 - 14 once
CASSQVPVASVRGYTF TGCGCCAGCAGCCAAGTCCCGGTGGCATCAGTAAGAGGCTACACCTTC TRBJ1-2 TRBV4-1 - 16 few
CASSLARGRFTGELFF TGTGCCAGCAGCTTAGCGAGGGGGCGTTTCACCGGGGAGCTGTTTTTT TRBJ2-2 TRBV7-9 TRBD1 16 -
CASSPTGTSGRNEQFF TGTGCCAGCAGCCCAACCGGGACATCCGGAAGGAATGAGCAGTTCTTC TRBJ2-1 TRBV2 - 16 -
CASSPGVTNTEAFF TGCGCCAGCAGCCCGGGAGTGACGAACACTGAAGCTTTCTTT TRBJ1-1 TRBV5-1 - 14 -
CSVEAGMGYNEQFF TGCAGCGTTGAAGCAGGGATGGGGTACAATGAGCAGTTCTTC TRBJ2-1 TRBV29-1 - 14 -
CASSPRLGHEQFF TGTGCCAGCAGCCCCCGCTTGGGTCATGAGCAGTTCTTC TRBJ2-1 TRBV11-2 - 13 -
CASSLGGNSPLHF TGTGCCAGCAGTTTAGGGGGTAATTCACCCCTCCACTTT TRBJ1-6 TRBV12-3/TRBV12-4 - 13 -
CASSQAQGGLGNTIYF TGTGCCAGCAGCCAAGCTCAAGGCGGACTGGGAAACACCATATATTTT TRBJ1-3 TRBV4-2 - 16 few
CASSQGQGLVYEQYF TGTGCCAGCAGCCAAGGACAGGGGTTAGTCTACGAGCAGTACTTC TRBJ2-7 TRBV6-2/TRBV6-3 TRBD1 15 -
CASSQESSVRSSGANVLTF TGCGCCAGCAGCCAAGAATCTTCAGTGAGGTCCTCTGGGGCCAACGTCCTGACTTTC TRBJ2-6 TRBV4-3 - 19 few
CASSYSFSQGSEAFF TGTGCCAGCAGTTACTCCTTTTCACAGGGGTCTGAAGCTTTCTTT TRBJ1-1 TRBV6-5 TRBD1 15 -
CASSERGRGGGYTF TGTGCCAGCAGTGAACGGGGGCGCGGTGGTGGCTACACCTTC TRBJ1-2 TRBV6-1 - 14 -
CASSYRGGTENTGELFF TGTGCCAGCAGTTACCGGGGGGGGACAGAGAACACCGGGGAGCTGTTTTTT TRBJ2-2 TRBV6-2/TRBV6-3 - 17 -
CASSQGLGYGYTF TGCGCCAGCAGCCAAGGCTTAGGGTATGGCTACACCTTC TRBJ1-2 TRBV4-3 - 13 -
CASSFLPDSGTGYTF TGTGCCAGCAGTTTCCTCCCGGACAGCGGTACTGGCTACACCTTC TRBJ1-2 TRBV2 - 15 -
CASSTSSLMNTEAFF TGTGCCAGTAGTACCTCCAGCCTTATGAACACTGAAGCTTTCTTT TRBJ1-1 TRBV19 - 15 -